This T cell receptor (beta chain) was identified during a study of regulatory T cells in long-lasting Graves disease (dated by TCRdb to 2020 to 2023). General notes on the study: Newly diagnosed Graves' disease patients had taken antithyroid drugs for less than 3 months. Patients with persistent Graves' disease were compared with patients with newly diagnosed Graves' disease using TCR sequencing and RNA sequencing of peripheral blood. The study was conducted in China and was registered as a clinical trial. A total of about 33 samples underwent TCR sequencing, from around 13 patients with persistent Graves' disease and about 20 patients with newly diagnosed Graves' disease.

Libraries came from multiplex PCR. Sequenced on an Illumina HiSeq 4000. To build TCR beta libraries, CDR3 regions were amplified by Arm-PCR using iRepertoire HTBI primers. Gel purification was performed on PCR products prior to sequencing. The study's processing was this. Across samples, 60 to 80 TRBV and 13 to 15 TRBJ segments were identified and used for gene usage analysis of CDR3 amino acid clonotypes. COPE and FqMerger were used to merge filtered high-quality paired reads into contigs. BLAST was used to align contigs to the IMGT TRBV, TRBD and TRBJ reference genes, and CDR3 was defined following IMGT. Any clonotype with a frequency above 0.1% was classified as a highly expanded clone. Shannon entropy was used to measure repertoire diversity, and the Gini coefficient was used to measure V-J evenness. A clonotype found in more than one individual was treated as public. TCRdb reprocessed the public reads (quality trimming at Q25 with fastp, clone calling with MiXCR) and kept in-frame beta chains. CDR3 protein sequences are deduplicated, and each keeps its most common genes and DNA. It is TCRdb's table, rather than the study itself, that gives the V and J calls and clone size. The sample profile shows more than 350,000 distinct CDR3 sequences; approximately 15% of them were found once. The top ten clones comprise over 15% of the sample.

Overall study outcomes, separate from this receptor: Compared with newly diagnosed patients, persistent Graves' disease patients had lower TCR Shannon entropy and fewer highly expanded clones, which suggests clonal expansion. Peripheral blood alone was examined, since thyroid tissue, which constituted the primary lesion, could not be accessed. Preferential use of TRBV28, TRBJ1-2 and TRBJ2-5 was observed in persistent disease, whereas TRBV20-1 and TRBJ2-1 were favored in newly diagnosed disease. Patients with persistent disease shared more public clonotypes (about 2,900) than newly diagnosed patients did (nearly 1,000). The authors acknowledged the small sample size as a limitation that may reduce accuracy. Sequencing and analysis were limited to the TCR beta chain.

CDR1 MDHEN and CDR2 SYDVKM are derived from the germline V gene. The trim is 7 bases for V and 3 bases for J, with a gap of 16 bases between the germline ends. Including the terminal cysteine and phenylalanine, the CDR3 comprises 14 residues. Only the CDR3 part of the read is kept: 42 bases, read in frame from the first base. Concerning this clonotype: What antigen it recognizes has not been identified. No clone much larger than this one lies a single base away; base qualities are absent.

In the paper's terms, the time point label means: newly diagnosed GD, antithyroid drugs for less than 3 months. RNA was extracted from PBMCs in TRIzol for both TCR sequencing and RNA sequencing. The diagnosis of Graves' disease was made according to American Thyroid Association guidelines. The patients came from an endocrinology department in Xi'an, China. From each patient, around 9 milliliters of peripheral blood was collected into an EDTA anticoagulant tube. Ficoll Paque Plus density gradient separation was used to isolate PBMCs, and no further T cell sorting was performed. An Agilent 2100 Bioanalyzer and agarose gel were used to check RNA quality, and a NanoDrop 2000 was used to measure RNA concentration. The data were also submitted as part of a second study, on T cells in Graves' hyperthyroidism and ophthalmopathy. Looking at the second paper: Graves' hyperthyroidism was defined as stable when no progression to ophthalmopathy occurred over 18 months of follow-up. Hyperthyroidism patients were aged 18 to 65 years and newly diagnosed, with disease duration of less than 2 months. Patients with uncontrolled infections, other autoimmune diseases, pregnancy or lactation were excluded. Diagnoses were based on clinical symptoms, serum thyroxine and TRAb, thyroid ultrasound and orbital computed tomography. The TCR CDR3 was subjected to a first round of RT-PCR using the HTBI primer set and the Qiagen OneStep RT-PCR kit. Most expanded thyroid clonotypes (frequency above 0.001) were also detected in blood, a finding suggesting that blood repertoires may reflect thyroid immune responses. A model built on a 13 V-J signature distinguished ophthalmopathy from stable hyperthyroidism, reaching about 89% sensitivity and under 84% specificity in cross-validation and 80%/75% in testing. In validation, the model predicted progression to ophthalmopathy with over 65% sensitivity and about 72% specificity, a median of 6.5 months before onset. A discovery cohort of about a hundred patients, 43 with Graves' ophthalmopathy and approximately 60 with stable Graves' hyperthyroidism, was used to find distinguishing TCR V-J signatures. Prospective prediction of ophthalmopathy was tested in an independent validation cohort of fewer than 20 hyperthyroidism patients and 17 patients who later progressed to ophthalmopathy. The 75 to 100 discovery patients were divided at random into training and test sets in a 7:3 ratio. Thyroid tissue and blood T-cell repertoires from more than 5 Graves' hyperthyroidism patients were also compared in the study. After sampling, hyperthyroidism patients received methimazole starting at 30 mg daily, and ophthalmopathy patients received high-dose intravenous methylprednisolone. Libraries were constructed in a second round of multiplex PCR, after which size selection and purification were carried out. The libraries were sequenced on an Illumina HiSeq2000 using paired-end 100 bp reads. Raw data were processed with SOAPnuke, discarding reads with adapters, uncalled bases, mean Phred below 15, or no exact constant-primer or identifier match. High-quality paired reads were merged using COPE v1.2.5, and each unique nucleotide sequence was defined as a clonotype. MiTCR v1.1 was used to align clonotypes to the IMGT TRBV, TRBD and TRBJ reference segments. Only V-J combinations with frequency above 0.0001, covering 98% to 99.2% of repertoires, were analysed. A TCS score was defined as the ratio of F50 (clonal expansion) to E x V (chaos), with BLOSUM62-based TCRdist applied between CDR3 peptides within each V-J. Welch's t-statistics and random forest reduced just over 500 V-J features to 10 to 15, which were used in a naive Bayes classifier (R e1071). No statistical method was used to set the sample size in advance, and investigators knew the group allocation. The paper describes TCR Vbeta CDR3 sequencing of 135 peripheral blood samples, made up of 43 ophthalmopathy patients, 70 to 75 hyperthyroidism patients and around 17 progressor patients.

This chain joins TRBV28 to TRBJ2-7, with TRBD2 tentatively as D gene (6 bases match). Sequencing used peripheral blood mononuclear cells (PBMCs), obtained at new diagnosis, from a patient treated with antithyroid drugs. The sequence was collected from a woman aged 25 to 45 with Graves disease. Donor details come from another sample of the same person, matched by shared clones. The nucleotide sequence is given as TGTGCCAGCATTCTCGGGGGAGGAAGCTACGAGCAGTACTTC. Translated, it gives CASILGGGSYEQYF.